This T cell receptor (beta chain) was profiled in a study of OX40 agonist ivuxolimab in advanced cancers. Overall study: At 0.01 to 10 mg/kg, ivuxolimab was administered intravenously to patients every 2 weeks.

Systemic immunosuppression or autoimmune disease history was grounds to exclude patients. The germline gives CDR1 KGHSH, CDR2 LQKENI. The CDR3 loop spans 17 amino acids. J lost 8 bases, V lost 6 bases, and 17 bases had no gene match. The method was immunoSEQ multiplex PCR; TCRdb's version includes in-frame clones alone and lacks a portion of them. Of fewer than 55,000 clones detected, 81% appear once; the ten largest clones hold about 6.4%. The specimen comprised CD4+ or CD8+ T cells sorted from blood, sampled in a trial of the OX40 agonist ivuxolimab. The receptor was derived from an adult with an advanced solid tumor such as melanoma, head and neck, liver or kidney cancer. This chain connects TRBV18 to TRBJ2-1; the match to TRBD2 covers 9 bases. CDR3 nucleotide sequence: TGTGCCAGCTCTCCCATCCTTTCTAGCGGGGTGACGGATGAGCAGTTCTTC. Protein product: CASSPILSSGVTDEQFF.